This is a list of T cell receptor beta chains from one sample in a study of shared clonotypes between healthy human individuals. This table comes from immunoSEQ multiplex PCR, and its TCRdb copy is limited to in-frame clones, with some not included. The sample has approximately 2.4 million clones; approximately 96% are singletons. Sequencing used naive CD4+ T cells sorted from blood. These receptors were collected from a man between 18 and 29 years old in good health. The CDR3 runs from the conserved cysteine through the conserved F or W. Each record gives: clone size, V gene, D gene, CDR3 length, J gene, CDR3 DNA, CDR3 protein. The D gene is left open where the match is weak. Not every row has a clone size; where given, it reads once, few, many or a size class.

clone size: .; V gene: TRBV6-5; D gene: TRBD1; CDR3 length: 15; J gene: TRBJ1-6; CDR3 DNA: TGTGCCGCCTCAGCCCCGACAGGGACTAATTCACCCCTCCACTTT; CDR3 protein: CAASAPTGTNSPLHF
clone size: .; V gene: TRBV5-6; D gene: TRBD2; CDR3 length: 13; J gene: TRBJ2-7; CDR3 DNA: TGTGCCAGCCGGGGACTAGCGGGGAGCGAGCAGTACTTC; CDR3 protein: CASRGLAGSEQYF
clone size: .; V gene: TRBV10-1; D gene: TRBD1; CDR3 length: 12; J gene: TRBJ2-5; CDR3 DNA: TGCGCCAGCAGTAGGACAGGGGAGACCCAGTACTTC; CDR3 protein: CASSRTGETQYF
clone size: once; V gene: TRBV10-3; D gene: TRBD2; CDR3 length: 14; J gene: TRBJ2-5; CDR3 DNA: TGTGCCATCGGACTAGCGGGGGGCCGGGAGACCCAGTACTTC; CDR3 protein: CAIGLAGGRETQYF
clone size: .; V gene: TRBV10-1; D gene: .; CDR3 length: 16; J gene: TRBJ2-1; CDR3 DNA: TGCGCCAGCAGTGAAAGGAAGGGTAATATCTACAATGAGCAGTTCTTC; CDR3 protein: CASSERKGNIYNEQFF
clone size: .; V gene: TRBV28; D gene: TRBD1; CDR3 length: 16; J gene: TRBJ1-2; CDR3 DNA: TGTGCCAGCAGTTTACCCTCGCCGGGACAGAGCTATGGCTACACCTTC; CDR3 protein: CASSLPSPGQSYGYTF
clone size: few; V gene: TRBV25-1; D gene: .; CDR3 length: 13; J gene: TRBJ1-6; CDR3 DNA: TGTGCCAGCAGGGTGTCCTATAATTCACCCCTCCACTTT; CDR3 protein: CASRVSYNSPLHF
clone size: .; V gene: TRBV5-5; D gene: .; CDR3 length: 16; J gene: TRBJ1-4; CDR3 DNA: TGTGCCAGCAGCGTCAGGACCGTGGGTGTTAATGAAAAACTGTTTTTT; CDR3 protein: CASSVRTVGVNEKLFF
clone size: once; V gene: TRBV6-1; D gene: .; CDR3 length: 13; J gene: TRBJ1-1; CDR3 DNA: TGTGCCAGCAGGATGACAGTGAACACTGAAGCTTTCTTT; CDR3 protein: CASRMTVNTEAFF
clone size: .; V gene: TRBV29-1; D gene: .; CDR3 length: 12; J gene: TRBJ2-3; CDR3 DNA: TGCAGCGTTGTCCCCGGGGGAGATACGCAGTATTTT; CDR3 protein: CSVVPGGDTQYF
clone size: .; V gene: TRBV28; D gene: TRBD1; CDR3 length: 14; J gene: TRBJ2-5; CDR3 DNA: TGTGCCAGCAGTTCAACAGGGGGCGCGGAGACCCAGTACTTC; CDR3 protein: CASSSTGGAETQYF
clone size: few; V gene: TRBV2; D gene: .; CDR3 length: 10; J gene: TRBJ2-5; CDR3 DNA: TGTGCCAGCAGTCAAGAGACCCAGTACTTC; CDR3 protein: CASSQETQYF
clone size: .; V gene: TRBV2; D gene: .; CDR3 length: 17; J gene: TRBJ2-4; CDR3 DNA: TGTGCCAGCAGTGAAGTGGGCTCACCGAAAGCCAAAAACATTCAGTACTTC; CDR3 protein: CASSEVGSPKAKNIQYF
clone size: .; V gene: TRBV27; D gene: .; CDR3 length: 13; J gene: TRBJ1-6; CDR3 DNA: TGTGCCAGCAGTTTTGGGCCGAGGGCACCCCTCCACTTT; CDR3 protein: CASSFGPRAPLHF
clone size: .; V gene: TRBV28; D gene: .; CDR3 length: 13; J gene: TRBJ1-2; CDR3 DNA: TGTGCCAGCAGGCCACAGGGATTCCATGGCTACACCTTC; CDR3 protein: CASRPQGFHGYTF
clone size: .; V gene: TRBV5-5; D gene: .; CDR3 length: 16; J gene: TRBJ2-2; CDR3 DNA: TGTGCCAGCAGCTCCCTGGCGCGATCGAACACCGGGGAGCTGTTTTTT; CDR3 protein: CASSSLARSNTGELFF
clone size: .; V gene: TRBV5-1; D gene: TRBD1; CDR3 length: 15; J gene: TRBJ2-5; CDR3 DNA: TGCGCCAGCAGCTTTCGTCCAGGGGGAATGGAGACCCAGTACTTC; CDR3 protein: CASSFRPGGMETQYF
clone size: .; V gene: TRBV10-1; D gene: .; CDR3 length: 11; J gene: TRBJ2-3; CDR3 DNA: TGCGCCAGGGTGGGGCTAGATACGCAGTATTTT; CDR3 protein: CARVGLDTQYF
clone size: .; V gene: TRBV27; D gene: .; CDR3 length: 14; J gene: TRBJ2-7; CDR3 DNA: TGTGCCAGCAGTTTTGATCCCGACTCCTACGAGCAGTACTTC; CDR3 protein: CASSFDPDSYEQYF
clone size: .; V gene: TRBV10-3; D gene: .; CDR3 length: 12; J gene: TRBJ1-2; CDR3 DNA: TGTGCCATCAGTGAAGGTGGCAATGGCTACACCTTC; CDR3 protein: CAISEGGNGYTF
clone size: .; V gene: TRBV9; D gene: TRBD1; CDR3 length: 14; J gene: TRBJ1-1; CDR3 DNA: TGTGCCAGCAGCGTAGGGACAGGGACCGGTGAAGCTTTCTTT; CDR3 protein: CASSVGTGTGEAFF
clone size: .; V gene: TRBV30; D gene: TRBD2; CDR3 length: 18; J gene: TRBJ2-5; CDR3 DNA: TGTGCCTGGAGTGTACCCTTCCCTGGACTAGCGTACCAAGAGACCCAGTACTTC; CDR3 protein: CAWSVPFPGLAYQETQYF
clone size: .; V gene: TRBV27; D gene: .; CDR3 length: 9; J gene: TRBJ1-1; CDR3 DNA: TGTGCCCGGGAGGCTGAAGCTTTCTTT; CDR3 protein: CAREAEAFF
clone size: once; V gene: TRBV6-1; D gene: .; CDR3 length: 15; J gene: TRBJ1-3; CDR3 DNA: TGTGCCAGCAGTGAACAGGGTAGCTCTGGAAACACCATATATTTT; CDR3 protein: CASSEQGSSGNTIYF
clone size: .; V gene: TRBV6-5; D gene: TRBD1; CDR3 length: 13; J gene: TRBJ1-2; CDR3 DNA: TGTGCCAGTTCCAGGGGGGTTAACTATGGCTACACCTTC; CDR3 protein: CASSRGVNYGYTF
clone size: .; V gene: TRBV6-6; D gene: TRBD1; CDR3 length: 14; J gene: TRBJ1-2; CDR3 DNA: TGTGCCAGCAGTACGGGACAGGGGTTCTATGGCTACACCTTC; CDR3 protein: CASSTGQGFYGYTF
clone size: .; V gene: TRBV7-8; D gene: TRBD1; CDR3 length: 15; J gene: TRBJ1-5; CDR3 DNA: TGTGCCAGCAGCTCGCAAGGACAGGGCCTGGAGGCCCAGCATTTT; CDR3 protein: CASSSQGQGLEAQHF
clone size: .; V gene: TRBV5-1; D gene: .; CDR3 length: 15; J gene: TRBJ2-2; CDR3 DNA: TGCGCCAGCAGCTTGGATCGACTAGTGATCGGGGAGCTGTTTTTT; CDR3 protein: CASSLDRLVIGELFF
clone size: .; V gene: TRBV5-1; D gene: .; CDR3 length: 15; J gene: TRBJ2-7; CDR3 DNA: TGCGCCAGCAGCTTAAATACGGGCTCCTCCTACGAGCAGTACTTC; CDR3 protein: CASSLNTGSSYEQYF
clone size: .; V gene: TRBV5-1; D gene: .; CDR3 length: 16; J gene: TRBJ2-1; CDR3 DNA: TGCGCCAGCAGCTCGCAGGAGGCTAGTATTGGGAATGAGCAGTTCTTC; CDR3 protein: CASSSQEASIGNEQFF
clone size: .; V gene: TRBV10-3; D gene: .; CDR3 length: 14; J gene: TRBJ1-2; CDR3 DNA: TGTGCCATCAGTAGCGGGACACCATCCTATGGCTACACCTTC; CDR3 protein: CAISSGTPSYGYTF
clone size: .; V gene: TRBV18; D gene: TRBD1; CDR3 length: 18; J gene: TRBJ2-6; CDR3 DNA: TGTGCCAGCTCACCTGCCGGGACAGGACCCTCTGGGGCCAACGTCCTGACTTTC; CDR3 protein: CASSPAGTGPSGANVLTF
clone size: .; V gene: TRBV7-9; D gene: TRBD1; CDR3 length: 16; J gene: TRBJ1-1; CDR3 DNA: TGTGCCAGCAGCTGGGGGACAGGGGGCTCGAACACTGAAGCTTTCTTT; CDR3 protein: CASSWGTGGSNTEAFF